This TCR beta chain was sequenced for a study of blood T cell repertoires in COVID-19. Overall study: Both acute and convalescent COVID-19 samples were obtained from the United States, Italy and Spain. From T cells, B-cell-depleted T cells, or PBMCs came the material, which was cDNA or gDNA.

Germline V gene lookup returns CDR1 LNHDA and CDR2 SQIVND (reference sequence). V dropped 4 bases and J dropped 0 bases, with 12 bases sitting between them. This CDR3 has 15 amino acids. In the source study's methods: Amplification of reference gene primers was used by the study to estimate nucleated cell counts. Profiling relied on immunoSEQ multiplex PCR, and the TCRdb table lists in-frame clones only, not all of them. V, J and clone size reflect that table, while D and trimming were determined from the DNA. The data contain about 34,000 clones, roughly 85% of them singletons. The chain joins TRBV19 to TRBJ1-1, with D tentatively TRBD1 (6 bases). This TCR derives from a woman in her sixties or seventies with active COVID-19. Input material: peripheral blood. The CDR3 DNA sequence: TGTGCCAGTAGTAGCTCTGGGACAATGAACACTGAAGCTTTCTTT. It is translated as CASSSSGTMNTEAFF. The variable domain in full, with the rest retrieved from reference TRBV19 and TRBJ1-1, is DGGITQSPKYLFRKEGQNVTLSCEQNLNHDAMYWYRQDPGQGLRLIYYSQIVNDFQKGDIAEGYSVSREKKESFPLTVTSAQKNPTAFYLCASSSSGTMNTEAFFGQGTRLTVV.